Presented here are 7 T cell receptor beta chains from one specimen sequenced in a study of CD8 T cells in ankylosing spondylitis listed by TCRdb under 2017. Library method: 5' RACE. Sequencing was performed on an Illumina HiSeq 2500. TCRdb took the public reads, trimmed them with fastp at Q25, ran MiXCR for clone calling and kept in-frame beta chains. One record per CDR3 amino acid sequence lists the most common genes and DNA. The sample data list 150,000 to 200,000 distinct CDR3 sequences, and 15% to 20% of these were observed just once. 3.5% to 5% of the sample comes from the top ten. The sequenced material came from blood, either unsorted or a sorted T cell fraction (not recorded which). The receptors originated from a male donor under 35 with ankylosing spondylitis or in good health (not recorded which). Donor details come from another sample of the same person, matched by shared clones.

This clonotype was seen ten or more times. The chain carries TRBV12-3 or TRBV12-4 and TRBJ2-1; possible D gene TRBD1, 6 bases. The CDR3 runs 13 residues. The V end was cut by 7 bases, the J end by 10 bases, with 17 bases between. The CDR3 DNA is TGTGCCAGCACCAAAACTGGGGGCTGGGAGCAGTTCTTC. Residues: CASTKTGGWEQFF.

This clonotype was recorded many times. J is TRBJ2-1 and V is TRBV5-1; the match to TRBD2 covers 14 bases. CDR1 SGHRS and CDR2 YFSETQ come from the germline V gene. The CDR3 is 19 residues long. The V gene end was trimmed by 5 bases and the J gene end by 3 bases; junction bases not matched to a gene: 13. CDR3 sequence reads: CASRYGRLAGGPLYNEQFF. The DNA for the CDR3 is TGCGCCAGCAGATACGGACGACTAGCGGGAGGGCCTCTCTACAATGAGCAGTTCTTC.

This clonotype has at least ten counts. The J gene is TRBJ2-7, the V gene TRBV6-5; the D gene could be TRBD1 or TRBD2 (5 bases each). CDR1 and CDR2 (germline): MNHEY, SVGAGI. The CDR3 consists of 12 residues. The V and J ends lost 6 bases and 3 bases respectively, with 9 bases between them. The CDR3 region is CASRRDRYEQYF. CDR3 sequence (DNA): TGTGCCAGCAGGAGGGACCGCTACGAGCAGTACTTC.

This clonotype was found many times. The chain recombines TRBV6-1 with TRBJ2-2, with TRBD2 matching 12 bases. Germline CDR1 and CDR2: MNHNS and SASEGT. The junction had 1 base not matched to a gene; V was cut back by 4 bases and J by 4 bases. This CDR3 has 15 residues. The CDR3 protein is CASSATSGGTGELFF. The CDR3 DNA reads TGTGCCAGCAGTGCGACTAGCGGGGGCACCGGGGAGCTGTTTTTT.

This clonotype occurred many times. The chain has TRBV6-2 or TRBV6-3 and TRBJ2-1, with D tentatively TRBD1 (6 bases). The CDR3 sequence is 13 residues long. The germline V gene has CDR1 MNHEY and CDR2 SVGEGT. Deletions cut 8 bases from V and 8 bases from J, with 16 bases between. The CDR3 region has the DNA TGTGCCAGCCGGGCCTGGGACACATATGAGCAGTTCTTC. It translates to CASRAWDTYEQFF.

This clonotype came up a few times. The chain combines TRBV20-1 with TRBJ2-7; D gene uncertain. The V end lost 3 bases, the J end lost 7 bases, and 16 bases lay between the germline ends. This CDR3 has 13 amino acids. From germline, CDR1 is DFQATT and CDR2 SNEGSKA (reference sequence). CDR3 residues: CSASPRGVTEQYF. The CDR3, as DNA: TGCAGTGCTAGCCCCCGTGGGGTCACTGAGCAGTACTTC.

In its sample, this clonotype was seen many times. The rearrangement joins TRBV6-5 to TRBJ2-3; TRBD2 agrees at 10 bases. The CDR3 consists of 16 residues. The germline gives CDR1 MNHEY, CDR2 SVGAGI. With 2 bases clipped from V and 7 bases from J, the junction kept 9 bases outside the gene matches. CDR3 in amino acids: CASSYDPSGSWYTQYF. The CDR3 DNA sequence: TGTGCCAGCAGTTACGATCCTAGCGGGAGTTGGTATACGCAGTATTTT.